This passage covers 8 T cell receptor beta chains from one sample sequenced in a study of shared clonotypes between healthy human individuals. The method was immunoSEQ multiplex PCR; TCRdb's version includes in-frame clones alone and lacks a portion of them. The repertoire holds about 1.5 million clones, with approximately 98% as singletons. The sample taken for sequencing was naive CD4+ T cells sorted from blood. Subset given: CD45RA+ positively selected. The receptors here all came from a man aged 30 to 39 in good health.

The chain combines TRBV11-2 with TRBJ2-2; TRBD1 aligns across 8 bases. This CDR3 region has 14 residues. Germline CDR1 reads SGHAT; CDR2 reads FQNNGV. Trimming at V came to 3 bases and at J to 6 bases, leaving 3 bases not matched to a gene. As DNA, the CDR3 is TGTGCCAGCAGCTTGGACAGGGACGCCGGGGAGCTGTTTTTT. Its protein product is CASSLDRDAGELFF.

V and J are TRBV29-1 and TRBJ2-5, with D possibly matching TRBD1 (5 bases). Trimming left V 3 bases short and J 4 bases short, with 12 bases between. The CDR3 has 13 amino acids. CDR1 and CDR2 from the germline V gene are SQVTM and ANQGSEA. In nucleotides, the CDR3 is TGCAGCGTTGACAAAGGGGTAGGAGAGACCCAGTACTTC. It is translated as CSVDKGVGETQYF. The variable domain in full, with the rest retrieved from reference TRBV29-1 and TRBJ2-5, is SAVISQKPSRDICQRGTSLTIQCQVDSQVTMMFWYRQQPGQSLTLIATANQGSEATYESGFVIDKFPISRPNLTFSTLTVSNMSPEDSSIYLCSVDKGVGETQYFGPGTRLLVL.

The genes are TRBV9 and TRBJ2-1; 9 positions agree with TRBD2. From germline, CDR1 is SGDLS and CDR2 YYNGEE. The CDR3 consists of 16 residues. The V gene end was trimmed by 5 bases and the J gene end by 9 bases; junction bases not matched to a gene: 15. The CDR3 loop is CASSPSTAGGRGEQFF. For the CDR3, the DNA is TGTGCCAGCAGTCCCTCGACGGCGGGAGGGCGGGGTGAGCAGTTCTTC.

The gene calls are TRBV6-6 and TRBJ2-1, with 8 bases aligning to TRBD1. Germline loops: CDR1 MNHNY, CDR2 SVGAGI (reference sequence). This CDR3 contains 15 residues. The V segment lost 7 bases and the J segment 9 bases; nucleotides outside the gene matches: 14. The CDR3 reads CASTFGRGRLGEQFF. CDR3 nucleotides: TGTGCCAGCACCTTCGGCAGGGGGCGACTCGGTGAGCAGTTCTTC.

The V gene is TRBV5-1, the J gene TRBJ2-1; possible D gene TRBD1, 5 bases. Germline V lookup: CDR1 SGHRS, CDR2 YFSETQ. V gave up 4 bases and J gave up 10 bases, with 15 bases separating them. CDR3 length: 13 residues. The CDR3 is CASSSPPRGEQFF. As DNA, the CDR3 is TGCGCCAGCAGCAGTCCTCCTAGGGGAGAGCAGTTCTTC.

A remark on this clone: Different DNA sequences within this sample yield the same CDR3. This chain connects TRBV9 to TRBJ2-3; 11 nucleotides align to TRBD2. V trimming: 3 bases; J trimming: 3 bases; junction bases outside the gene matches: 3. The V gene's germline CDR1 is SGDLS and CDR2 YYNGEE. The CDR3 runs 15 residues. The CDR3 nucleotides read TGTGCCAGCAGCGCACGGACTAGCGGGACAGATACGCAGTATTTT. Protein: CASSARTSGTDTQYF.

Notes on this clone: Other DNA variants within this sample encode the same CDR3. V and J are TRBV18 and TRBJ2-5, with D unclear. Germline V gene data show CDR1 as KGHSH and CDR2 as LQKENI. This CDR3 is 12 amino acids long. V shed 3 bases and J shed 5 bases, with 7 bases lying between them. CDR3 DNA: TGTGCCAGCTCACCGCCCGGGGAGACCCAGTACTTC. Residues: CASSPPGETQYF. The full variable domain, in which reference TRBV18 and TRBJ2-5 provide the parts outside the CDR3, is NAGVMQNPRHLVRRRGQEARLRCSPMKGHSHVYWYRQLPEEGLKFMVYLQKENIIDESGMPKERFSAEFPKEGPSILRIQQVVRGDSAAYFCASSPPGETQYFGPGTRLLVL.

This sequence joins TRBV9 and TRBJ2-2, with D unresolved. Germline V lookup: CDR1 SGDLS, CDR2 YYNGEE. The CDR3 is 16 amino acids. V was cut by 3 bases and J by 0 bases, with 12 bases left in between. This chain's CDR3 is CASSAREQANTGELFF. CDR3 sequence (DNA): TGTGCCAGCAGCGCCAGAGAGCAAGCGAACACCGGGGAGCTGTTTTTT.